This TCR beta chain stems from a study of T cell responses to AZD1222 COVID-19 vaccine (dated by TCRdb to the early 2020s). As for the study more broadly: TCR sequencing covered some 250 trial participants: about 210 given two doses of AZD1222 and some 25 given two doses of MenACWY control vaccine. Trial participants were enrolled by age into subgroups of 18-55, 56-69 and 70-plus years, and about 150, 27 and 61 TCR-sequenced participants, respectively, were included in these subgroups.

As to this clone: Its binding antigen is unknown. No base-level quality is on record; no much larger clone is a single base apart.

This specimen's time point label, interpreted: about 28 days (+/-7) after the second vaccine dose. AZD1222 recipients given second doses at about 4 weeks or at about 12 weeks were pooled, since spike-specific TCR depth and breadth were not found to differ between the two schedules. Samples from vaccinated people were obtained from the UK trials COV001 and COV002, which included a single-blind randomized controlled phase 2/3 trial of AZD1222 (ChAdOx1 nCoV-19) in healthy adults. For TCRbeta chain sequencing, PBMC samples from trial participants were taken at day 0 and at day 28 after the second dose. The CDR3 regions of human TCRbeta chains were analyzed by immunosequencing. From the authors' description of their analysis: Repertoire TCRs were checked for matches against a reference library of SARS-CoV-2-specific TCRs that had been generated using the MIRA antigen-specificity platform. Breadth meant the fraction of unique TCRs that were SARS-CoV-2-associated, whereas depth meant the fraction of total T cells that were SARS-CoV-2-associated. Using the MIRA data, each spike-specific TCR was assigned both to the spike region to which the TCR was reactive and to a CD4 or CD8 class. Log10-transformed breadth and depth values were compared by one-way ANOVA with Sidak's multiple comparisons tests. TCRdb re-hosts the immuneACCESS table, in-frame sequences only. Its copies lack some clones; in the studies checked, an unresolved V gene accounts for under half of them, and the cause for the rest is not known. V and J calls and clone size come straight from that table; D and trimming were deduced from the DNA. The sample yields 140,000 to 150,000 clones; roughly nine tenths were counted once. The ten largest clones take up 3.8% of the sample.

Trimming at the junction amounts to 3 bases on V and 4 bases on J, and the germline ends lie 6 bases apart. Inclusive of the bounding cysteine and phenylalanine, the CDR3 is 12 residues long. Only the CDR3 DNA stays, 36 bases, in frame from base 1. Beyond this particular receptor, the publication reports: Nearly half of unique spike-specific TCRs reportedly recognized epitopes outside regions mutated in the B.1.351 and B.1.1.7 variants. After two AZD1222 doses, both the breadth and the depth of spike-specific TCRs were significantly higher than at day 0 and than in MenACWY recipients. Conclusions about previously exposed vaccinees are limited, since just a handful of AZD1222 recipients were seropositive for SARS-CoV-2 at baseline. Participants were mostly white British and included more females than males, and it was suggested by the authors that clonal diversity may have been underestimated. Because no day 14 peak-response samples were available, the repertoires could be characterized only after the peak T cell response. The whole spike protein was spanned by vaccine-associated CD4 TCRs, and dominant responses were seen in regions 160-218 and 743-854. In the small 56-69-year group, the increase in depth fell short of significance, most likely because of low power.

The specimen comprised peripheral blood, sampled 28 days after the second AZD1222 dose. The sequence joins TRBV12-3 or TRBV12-4 to TRBJ1-1; the D gene assignment is ambiguous. The sequence was obtained from an adult who received the AZD1222 COVID-19 vaccine. The DNA sequence is as follows: TGTGCCAGCAGTTTTAGAACCACTGAAGCTTTCTTT. This translates into CASSFRTTEAFF.